This T cell receptor (delta chain) was found in a study of gamma-delta chains in newborns, infants, children. Study information: Innate gammadelta T cells reportedly expand polyclonally right after birth, driven by microbial exposure, per the title.

TCRdb fed the reads to CATT. The sample holds 7,500 or so delta-chain clones; roughly 10% are singletons and the top ten take 6% to 8%. V lost 3 bases and J lost 0, with 17 bases in between. Germline values: CDR1 GEAIGNYY, CDR2 EKD. CDR3 length: 19 residues. This TCR was recovered from a child who was a newborn, infant or young child, either healthy, febrile or measles-vaccinated (not recorded which). Sequencing was carried out using blood. The chain links TRDV2 to TRDJ3, with D hard to call. The CDR3 sequence is CACDASGPPFSWDTRQMFF. In DNA form, the CDR3 reads TGTGCCTGTGACGCTTCGGGTCCACCTTTCTCCTGGGACACCCGACAGATGTTTTTC.